This is a list of T cell receptor beta chains from one sample in a study of blood T cell repertoires in COVID-19. The table came from immunoSEQ multiplex PCR; TCRdb's copy has only in-frame clones and leaves some out. Altogether 150,000 to 250,000 clones are present, approximately 90% being singletons, with the ten largest covering approximately 2.1%. Input material: PBMCs or T cells enriched from blood (not recorded which). These receptors came from a woman under 40 who had recovered from COVID-19. CDR3s include the opening cysteine and the closing phenylalanine or tryptophan. Fields, in order: D gene, V gene, J gene, clone size, CDR3 DNA, CDR3 protein. A D gene is named only where the DNA matches it firmly. Not every row has a clone size; where given, it reads once, few, many or a size class.

d_gene: .
v_gene: TRBV27
j_gene: TRBJ1-1
abundance: .
CDR3nt: TGTGCCAGCAGTTTAGTACAGAACACTGAAGCTTTCTTT
CDR3aa: CASSLVQNTEAFF

d_gene: .
v_gene: TRBV16
j_gene: TRBJ1-1
abundance: .
CDR3nt: TGTGCCAGCAGCCACTCCGGGAACACTGAAGCTTTCTTT
CDR3aa: CASSHSGNTEAFF

d_gene: TRBD1
v_gene: TRBV7-2
j_gene: TRBJ1-5
abundance: .
CDR3nt: TGTGCCAGCAGCCAGGACAGGGGAAGAAATCAGCCCCAGCATTTT
CDR3aa: CASSQDRGRNQPQHF

d_gene: .
v_gene: TRBV7-2
j_gene: TRBJ1-2
abundance: .
CDR3nt: TGTGCCAGCAGCTTTGGCACAGAGTATGGCTACACCTTC
CDR3aa: CASSFGTEYGYTF

d_gene: .
v_gene: TRBV10-2
j_gene: TRBJ1-6
abundance: once
CDR3nt: TGCGCCAGCAGTGGGACGGCAGGGAATTCACCCCTCCACTTT
CDR3aa: CASSGTAGNSPLHF

d_gene: .
v_gene: TRBV7-8
j_gene: TRBJ2-5
abundance: .
CDR3nt: TGTGCCAGCAGCTGGTCGATTGCTGGGAGCTTGGGAGAGACCCAGTACTTC
CDR3aa: CASSWSIAGSLGETQYF

d_gene: TRBD2
v_gene: TRBV27
j_gene: TRBJ2-1
abundance: .
CDR3nt: TGTGCCAGCACCAGTAAGGGGGGAACCCCGGGACTAGCGGGAAGGGCGCATGAGCAGTTCTTC
CDR3aa: CASTSKGGTPGLAGRAHEQFF

d_gene: .
v_gene: TRBV29-1
j_gene: TRBJ1-1
abundance: .
CDR3nt: TGCAGCGCGACCCCCCTTAGGGGGAACACTGAAGCTTTCTTT
CDR3aa: CSATPLRGNTEAFF

d_gene: .
v_gene: TRBV10-1
j_gene: TRBJ2-5
abundance: .
CDR3nt: TGCGCCAGCCTTACTAGCACCGAGACCCAGTACTTC
CDR3aa: CASLTSTETQYF

d_gene: TRBD1
v_gene: TRBV7-9
j_gene: TRBJ1-1
abundance: .
CDR3nt: TGTGCCAGCAGCGTAGGACAGGCAACTGAAGCTTTCTTT
CDR3aa: CASSVGQATEAFF

d_gene: .
v_gene: TRBV19
j_gene: TRBJ2-3
abundance: .
CDR3nt: TGTGCCAGTAGTCTACAGGGCACAGATACGCAGTATTTT
CDR3aa: CASSLQGTDTQYF

d_gene: .
v_gene: TRBV10-3
j_gene: TRBJ2-5
abundance: .
CDR3nt: TGTGCCATCGGACAGACTCAACAAGAGACCCAGTACTTC
CDR3aa: CAIGQTQQETQYF

d_gene: TRBD1
v_gene: TRBV5-4
j_gene: TRBJ2-7
abundance: .
CDR3nt: TGTGCCAGCAGCCTCGGACAGGCCCCCCACGAGCAGTACTTC
CDR3aa: CASSLGQAPHEQYF

d_gene: .
v_gene: TRBV6-5
j_gene: TRBJ1-3
abundance: .
CDR3nt: TGTGCCAGCAGTTACATGGGGGCGAAAAACACCATATATTTT
CDR3aa: CASSYMGAKNTIYF

d_gene: TRBD1
v_gene: TRBV14
j_gene: TRBJ1-1
abundance: .
CDR3nt: TGTGCCAGCAGCCGGGAGGCAGGGGGTTTGTCGGCTTTCTTT
CDR3aa: CASSREAGGLSAFF

d_gene: TRBD1
v_gene: TRBV4-2
j_gene: TRBJ1-1
abundance: .
CDR3nt: TGTGCCAGCAGCCAAGATCGGCGGGACAGGGGCAGTGGTAAGGCTTTCTTT
CDR3aa: CASSQDRRDRGSGKAFF

d_gene: TRBD2
v_gene: TRBV6-4
j_gene: TRBJ2-1
abundance: many
CDR3nt: TGTGCCAGCAGTGCGAGCGGGGAGGTGGATGAGCAGTTCTTC
CDR3aa: CASSASGEVDEQFF

d_gene: .
v_gene: TRBV10-3
j_gene: TRBJ1-2
abundance: few
CDR3nt: TGTGCCATCAGTGGCCCGACGGGGGATGAGGGCTACACCTTC
CDR3aa: CAISGPTGDEGYTF

d_gene: .
v_gene: TRBV11-2
j_gene: TRBJ2-1
abundance: once
CDR3nt: TGTGCCAGCAGCTTTTCGGTTCAGGCCGATGAGCAGTTCTTC
CDR3aa: CASSFSVQADEQFF

d_gene: TRBD1
v_gene: TRBV6-5
j_gene: TRBJ1-1
abundance: .
CDR3nt: TGTGCCAGCGACAGGGTAACTGAAGCTTTCTTT
CDR3aa: CASDRVTEAFF

d_gene: TRBD2
v_gene: TRBV5-5
j_gene: TRBJ2-1
abundance: .
CDR3nt: TGTGCCAGCAGCCGCACTAGCGACCAAAGCAATGAGCAGTTCTTC
CDR3aa: CASSRTSDQSNEQFF

d_gene: .
v_gene: TRBV4-2
j_gene: TRBJ2-1
abundance: .
CDR3nt: TGTGCCAGCAGCCAAGCCCAGACTAGTAGTTCGGGCGAGCAGTTCTTC
CDR3aa: CASSQAQTSSSGEQFF

d_gene: TRBD1
v_gene: TRBV11-3
j_gene: TRBJ2-4
abundance: .
CDR3nt: TGTGCCAGCAGCCCGCGGACAGGGAGTAGAGACATTCAGTACTTC
CDR3aa: CASSPRTGSRDIQYF

d_gene: TRBD1
v_gene: TRBV19
j_gene: TRBJ1-2
abundance: .
CDR3nt: TGTGCCAGTAGTATTGGACAGGCGGATGGCTACACCTTC
CDR3aa: CASSIGQADGYTF